The 21 T cell receptor beta chains below all came from one sample that was sequenced in a study of cytomegalovirus exposure and HLA in healthy donors. The PCR contained 60 Vbeta and 13 Jbeta primers. Produced via immunoSEQ multiplex PCR; TCRdb's table is partial and in-frame only. Here the sample spans 150,000 or so clones, 75% being singletons. The sample was PBMCs. Every receptor here comes from a man between 40 and 49 years old in good health and CMV-seronegative.

V is TRBV7-8 and J is TRBJ2-5, with TRBD2 matching over 10 bases. The V gene end was trimmed by 5 bases and the J gene end by 2 bases; junction bases not matched to a gene: 5. Germline lookup yields CDR1 SGHVS and CDR2 FQNEAQ. There are 15 residues in the CDR3. CDR3 nucleotide sequence: TGTGCCAGCAGCCTAAGGACTAGCGGACAAGAGACCCAGTACTTC. Its translation is CASSLRTSGQETQYF.

This clone was detected only a few times. The rearrangement uses TRBV4-1 and TRBJ2-1, with 7 bases that match TRBD2. V was pared by 0 bases and J by 9 bases, with 11 bases of the junction left unmatched. In germline, CDR1 is MGHRA, CDR2 YSYEKL. This CDR3 has 16 residues. CDR3 in amino acids: CASSQDPSGVGTEQFF. CDR3 nucleotides: TGCGCCAGCAGCCAAGATCCCAGCGGGGTTGGTACTGAGCAGTTCTTC.

Here the CDR3 DNA reads TGTGCCTCCCTGATTGGGACAGCGAACACTGAAGCTTTCTTT. Encoded protein: CASLIGTANTEAFF. V is TRBV6-6 and J is TRBJ1-1, with 7 bases matching TRBD1. The junction had 10 bases not matched to a gene; V was cut back by 11 bases and J by 1 base. The CDR3 runs to 14 residues. The V gene's germline CDR1 is MNHNY and CDR2 SVGAGI (reference sequence).

The rearrangement uses TRBV2 and TRBJ1-5, with 8 bases matching TRBD1. The V segment lost 6 bases and the J segment 3 bases; nucleotides outside the gene matches: 1. Germline-derived CDR1 and CDR2 are SNHLY and FYNNEI. The CDR3 extends over 13 amino acids. The CDR3 DNA follows: TGTGCCAGCAGGGGACAGGTCAATCAGCCCCAGCATTTT. It codes for CASRGQVNQPQHF.

The chain joins TRBV6-1 to TRBJ2-2; TRBD1 agrees at 7 bases. The germline V gene has CDR1 MNHNS and CDR2 SASEGT. After removal of 8 bases from V and 2 bases from J, the junction contained 5 bases not matched to a gene. The CDR3 extends over 14 amino acids. CDR3 protein: CASRTGLNTGELFF. CDR3 in DNA: TGTGCCAGCCGGACAGGACTTAACACCGGGGAGCTGTTTTTT.

This clone was detected only a few times. J is TRBJ1-3 and V is TRBV6-1, with TRBD1 matching 9 bases. The CDR3 loop spans 15 amino acids. V lost 7 bases to trimming and J lost 0 bases; unmatched junction nucleotides: 4. Germline V gene lookup returns CDR1 MNHNS and CDR2 SASEGT. The CDR3 DNA reads TGTGCCAGCACCGGGACAGGGAGCTCTGGAAACACCATATATTTT. This sequence encodes CASTGTGSSGNTIYF.

The rearrangement links TRBV6-6 to TRBJ1-1; a weak D match, TRBD1 (5 bases). Between the trimmed V and J ends, which lost 5 bases and 1 base, there was a span of 14 bases. Germline lookup yields CDR1 MNHNY and CDR2 SVGAGI (reference sequence). The CDR3 loop spans 15 amino acids. The DNA for the CDR3 is TGTGCCAGCAGTAGAGGCACAGGAACGAACACTGAAGCTTTCTTT. Translated: CASSRGTGTNTEAFF.

This clone was seen only a few times. V is TRBV6-5 and J is TRBJ1-4; 9 nucleotides match TRBD1. V trimming: 6 bases; J trimming: 6 bases; junction bases outside the gene matches: 8. Per germline, CDR1 MNHEY and CDR2 SVGAGI. The CDR3 has 15 amino acids. CDR3 sequence (DNA): TGTGCCAGCAGCAAAACAGGGGGCAAGTATGAAAAACTGTTTTTT. It is translated as CASSKTGGKYEKLFF.

This clone appeared once. This sequence joins TRBV5-1 and TRBJ1-4; 8 bases fit TRBD1. In germline, CDR1 is SGHRS, CDR2 YFSETQ. V shed 2 bases, J shed 4 bases, and the junction held 7 bases outside the gene matches. This CDR3 is built from 16 residues. The CDR3: CASSFGAGGHNEKLFF. In nucleotides, the CDR3 is TGCGCCAGCAGCTTTGGAGCAGGGGGCCATAATGAAAAACTGTTTTTT. Drawing the rest from reference TRBV5-1 and TRBJ1-4, the complete variable domain is KAGVTQTPRYLIKTRGQQVTLSCSPISGHRSVSWYQQTPGQGLQFLFEYFSETQRNKGNFPGRFSGRQFSNSRSEMNVSTLELGDSALYLCASSFGAGGHNEKLFFGSGTQLSVL.

The rearrangement links TRBV11-1 to TRBJ2-1, with D perhaps matching TRBD1 (5 bases). Per the germline V gene, CDR1 is SGHAT and CDR2 is FQDESV (reference sequence). This CDR3 has 14 amino acids. Trimming pared 3 bases from V and 5 bases from J, leaving 11 bases between. The CDR3 is CASSLVAGNNEQFF. CDR3 coding DNA: TGTGCCAGCAGCTTGGTGGCAGGGAACAATGAGCAGTTCTTC.

The chain carries TRBV10-2 and TRBJ1-1; D perhaps matches TRBD1 (5 bases). The V end was cut by 8 bases, the J end by 3 bases, with 16 bases between. CDR1 and CDR2 (germline): WSHSY, SAAADI. The length of the CDR3 is 14 residues. The CDR3 bases are TGCGCCAGCGGTTTAGGGGAGGTGTACACTGAAGCTTTCTTT. It encodes CASGLGEVYTEAFF.

V gene TRBV6-6 combines with J gene TRBJ1-5; TRBD1 matches 8 bases. Germline values: CDR1 MNHNY, CDR2 SVGAGI (reference sequence). The CDR3 has 14 residues. V lost 6 bases, J lost 3 bases, and 4 bases stayed unmatched. In DNA, the CDR3 is TGTGCCAGCAGCTCGACAGGGGACAATCAGCCCCAGCATTTT. Translation: CASSSTGDNQPQHF.

This rearrangement joins TRBV9 to TRBJ1-2; D unresolved. CDR1 is SGDLS and CDR2 is YYNGEE in the germline V gene. The CDR3 sequence is 14 residues long. Trimming shortened V by 1 base and J by 1 base, and 8 bases separated the two germline ends. CDR3 loop: CASSVIGNNYGYTF. The CDR3 region has the DNA TGTGCCAGCAGCGTAATCGGGAATAACTATGGCTACACCTTC.

The V call is TRBV19, the J call TRBJ2-4; 8 bases align to TRBD2. The germline V gene has CDR1 LNHDA and CDR2 SQIVND (reference sequence). The CDR3 consists of 12 residues. Trimming cost V 10 bases and J 7 bases; bases outside gene matches: 6. CDR3 sequence reads: CATGGGRNIQYF. In DNA, the CDR3 is TGTGCCACCGGGGGGGGAAGGAACATTCAGTACTTC.

The V call is TRBV4-3, the J call TRBJ2-7; D is uncertain. Trimming left V 0 bases short and J 1 base short, with 7 bases between. CDR1 and CDR2 from the germline V gene are LGHNA and YSLEER. The CDR3 length is 14 residues. The CDR3 protein is CASSQDAASYEQYF. CDR3 DNA: TGCGCCAGCAGCCAAGACGCAGCGTCCTACGAGCAGTACTTC.

The DNA of the CDR3 is TGCGCCAGCAGCCAGGGTGAGACAGGGATCTATGGCTACACCTTC. It yields the protein CASSQGETGIYGYTF. This rearrangement joins TRBV4-3 to TRBJ1-2; 7 nucleotides match TRBD1. Germline V lookup: CDR1 LGHNA, CDR2 YSLEER. V gave up 3 bases and J gave up 4 bases; unmatched junction bases: 8. The CDR3 consists of 15 residues.

The chain uses TRBV25-1 and TRBJ2-7; weak D call: TRBD2 (6 bases). Deletions cut 4 bases from V and 3 bases from J, with 22 bases between. Germline values: CDR1 MGHDK, CDR2 SYGVNS. This CDR3 has 17 amino acids. The CDR3: CASSGGESTGWYYEQYF. The CDR3 DNA reads TGTGCCAGCAGTGGGGGGGAATCGACGGGCTGGTACTACGAGCAGTACTTC.

The chain is built from TRBV12-5 and TRBJ2-2; D might be TRBD1 (6 bases). Germline V gene lookup returns CDR1 LGHNT and CDR2 FRNRAP. CDR3 length: 13 residues. V shed 6 bases and J shed 5 bases, with 10 bases lying between them. The CDR3 loop is CASGITGTGELFF. The CDR3 coding sequence is TGTGCTAGTGGGATAACAGGGACCGGGGAGCTGTTTTTT.

This sequence joins TRBV5-1 and TRBJ2-5, with 8 bases aligning to TRBD1. J was trimmed by 2 bases and V by 4 bases; bases with no gene match: 4. Germline V gene sequence: CDR1 SGHRS, CDR2 YFSETQ. This CDR3 has 14 residues. The DNA for the CDR3 is TGCGCCAGCAGCCCAGGGACAGGACAAGAGACCCAGTACTTC. As protein: CASSPGTGQETQYF.

J is TRBJ1-2 and V is TRBV7-2; D is unclear. Trimming left V 4 bases short and J 0 bases short, with 6 bases between. Germline CDR1 SGHTA, CDR2 FQGNSA. The CDR3 spans 13 residues. CDR3 sequence (DNA): TGTGCCAGCAGCTCGTCAGCTAACTATGGCTACACCTTC. It yields the protein CASSSSANYGYTF. The full variable domain, its missing parts supplied by reference TRBV7-2 and TRBJ1-2, is GAGVSQSPSNKVTEKGKDVELRCDPISGHTALYWYRQSLGQGLEFLIYFQGNSAPDKSGLPSDRFSAERTGGSVSTLTIQRTQQEDSAVYLCASSSSANYGYTFGSGTRLTVV.

Comment on this clone: Within the sample, other DNA sequences also encode this same CDR3. The J gene is TRBJ2-5, the V gene TRBV5-6; D perhaps matches TRBD2 (6 bases). CDR1 is SGHDT, CDR2 YYEEEE, per germline. Trimming took off 7 bases at V and 5 bases at J, with 12 bases between the two ends. This CDR3 has 12 amino acids. Here the CDR3 reads CASDGGEETQYF. In nucleotides, the CDR3 is TGTGCCAGCGACGGGGGTGAGGAGACCCAGTACTTC.